A single sample is the source of the 4 T cell receptor beta chains below, sequenced in a study of shared clonotypes between healthy human individuals. Method: immunoSEQ multiplex PCR; TCRdb's copy keeps in-frame clones and lacks some. The sample lists about 1.1 million clones; 70% to 80% were seen once. The specimen sequenced was memory CD4+ T cells from PBMCs. Indicated subset: CD45RA-negative fraction. These receptors originate from a man younger than 35 in good health. Some clones in this sample may be carry-over from other donors' samples.

In this sample, this clone turned up once. The V call is TRBV29-1, the J call TRBJ2-5; 13 bases agree with TRBD2. Germline V gives CDR1 SQVTM, CDR2 ANQGSEA. The CDR3 spans 17 residues. J gave up 5 bases and V 6 bases, and 15 bases lay outside the gene matches. CDR3 sequence reads: CSVRSGILAGGMETQYF. In DNA, the CDR3 is TGCAGCGTCCGATCTGGGATACTAGCGGGAGGGATGGAGACCCAGTACTTC.

Of note for this clone: This could be a read error, since a much larger clone is one nucleotide away. Other DNA sequences of this sample code for an identical CDR3. The chain has TRBV4-2 and TRBJ2-7; TRBD2 is a possible D gene (5 bases). V lost 0 bases and J 1 base, leaving 13 bases between the germline ends. Germline values: CDR1 LGHNA, CDR2 YNFKEQ. The CDR3 sequence is 16 residues long. CDR3 DNA sequence: TGTGCCAGCAGCCAAGATCCTGGAGGTGGGTCCTACGAGCAGTACTTC. This codes for CASSQDPGGGSYEQYF.

The chain links TRBV2 to TRBJ1-2, with TRBD1 matching 10 bases. V trimming: 4 bases; J trimming: 7 bases; junction bases outside the gene matches: 6. The CDR3 sequence is 14 residues long. Germline-derived CDR1 and CDR2 are SNHLY and FYNNEI. The CDR3: CASSVLTGGIGYTF. CDR3 DNA: TGTGCCAGCAGTGTACTGACAGGGGGCATTGGCTACACCTTC.

This rearrangement joins TRBV4-2 to TRBJ2-1; no definite D call. This CDR3 has 18 amino acids. V lost 0 bases and J 0 bases, leaving 15 bases between the germline ends. Germline V gives CDR1 LGHNA, CDR2 YNFKEQ. The CDR3 coding sequence is TGTGCCAGCAGCCAAGATGGTCTTTCGGTGAGCTCCTACAATGAGCAGTTCTTC. It specifies CASSQDGLSVSSYNEQFF.